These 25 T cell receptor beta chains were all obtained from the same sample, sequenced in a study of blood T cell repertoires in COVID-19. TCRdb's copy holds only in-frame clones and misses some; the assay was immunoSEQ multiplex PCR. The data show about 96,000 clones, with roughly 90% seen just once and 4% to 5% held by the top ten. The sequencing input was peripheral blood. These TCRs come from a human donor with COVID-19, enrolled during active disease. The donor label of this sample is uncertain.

CDR3 nucleotides: TGTGCCAGCAGTTACTCTGGGCTAGAGCAGTTCTTC. Its translation: CASSYSGLEQFF. This rearrangement joins TRBV6-6 to TRBJ2-1; D remains unclear. V lost 0 bases, J lost 10 bases, and 7 bases lay in between. Germline CDR1 is MNHNY and CDR2 is SVGAGI (reference sequence). The CDR3 sequence is 12 residues long.

The CDR3 DNA sequence: TGTGCCAGCAGACGTGGAGGTGGCACTGAAGCTTTCTTT. It specifies CASRRGGGTEAFF. The rearrangement uses TRBV12-3 or TRBV12-4 and TRBJ1-1; D is unresolved. The CDR3 spans 13 residues. V dropped 6 bases and J dropped 4 bases, with 12 bases sitting between them.

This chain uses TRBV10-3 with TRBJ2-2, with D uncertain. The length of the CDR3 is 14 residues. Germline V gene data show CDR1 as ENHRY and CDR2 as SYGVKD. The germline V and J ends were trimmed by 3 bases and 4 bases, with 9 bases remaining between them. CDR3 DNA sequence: TGTGCCATCAGTGATGAACAGATCACCGGGGAGCTGTTTTTT. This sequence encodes CAISDEQITGELFF.

CDR3 nucleotide sequence: TGTGCCACCAGCCCTGTGGTGGGGGCGTATTCTGAAGCTTTCTTT. It translates to CATSPVVGAYSEAFF. The chain links TRBV15 to TRBJ1-1; D is possibly TRBD1 (6 bases). The V end lost 5 bases, the J end lost 6 bases, and 19 bases lay between the germline ends. Germline V lookup: CDR1 LNHNV, CDR2 YYDKDF (reference sequence). This CDR3 region has 15 residues.

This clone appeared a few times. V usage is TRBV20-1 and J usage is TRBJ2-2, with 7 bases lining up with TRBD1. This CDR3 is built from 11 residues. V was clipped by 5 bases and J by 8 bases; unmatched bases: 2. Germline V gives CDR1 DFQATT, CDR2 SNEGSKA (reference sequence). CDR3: CSALDRGELFF. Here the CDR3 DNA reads TGCAGTGCTTTGGACAGGGGGGAGCTGTTTTTT.

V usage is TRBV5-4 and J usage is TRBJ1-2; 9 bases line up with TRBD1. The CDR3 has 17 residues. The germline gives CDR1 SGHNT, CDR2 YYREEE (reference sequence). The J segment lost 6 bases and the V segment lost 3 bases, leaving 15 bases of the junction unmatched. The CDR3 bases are TGTGCCAGCAGCTCCTATCCCCTACAGGGGGCTGAAGATGGCTACACCTTC. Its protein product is CASSSYPLQGAEDGYTF.

The CDR3 DNA sequence: TGCAGTGCTCGACAGGGGGCGGGCTACACCTTC. This gives the protein CSARQGAGYTF. The V call is TRBV20-1, the J call TRBJ1-2, with 10 bases identical to TRBD1. This CDR3 region has 11 residues. Germline-derived CDR1 and CDR2 are DFQATT and SNEGSKA (reference sequence). V lost 5 bases and J lost 8; bases outside the gene matches: 2.

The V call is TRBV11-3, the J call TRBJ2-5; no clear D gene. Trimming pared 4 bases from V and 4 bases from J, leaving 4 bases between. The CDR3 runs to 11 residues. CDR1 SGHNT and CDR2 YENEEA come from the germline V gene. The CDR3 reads CASSSRETQYF. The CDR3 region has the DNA TGTGCCAGCAGCTCCCGAGAGACCCAGTACTTC.

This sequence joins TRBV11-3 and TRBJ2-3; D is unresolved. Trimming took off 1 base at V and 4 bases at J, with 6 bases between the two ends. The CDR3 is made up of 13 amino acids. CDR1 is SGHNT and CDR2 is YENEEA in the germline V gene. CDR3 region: CASSLGAADTQYF. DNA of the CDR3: TGTGCCAGCAGCTTAGGGGCCGCAGATACGCAGTATTTT. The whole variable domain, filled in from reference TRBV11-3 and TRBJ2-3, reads EAGVVQSPRYKIIEKKQPVAFWCNPISGHNTLYWYLQNLGQGPELLIRYENEEAVDDSQLPKDRFSAERLKGVDSTLKIQPAELGDSAVYLCASSLGAADTQYFGPGTRLTVL.

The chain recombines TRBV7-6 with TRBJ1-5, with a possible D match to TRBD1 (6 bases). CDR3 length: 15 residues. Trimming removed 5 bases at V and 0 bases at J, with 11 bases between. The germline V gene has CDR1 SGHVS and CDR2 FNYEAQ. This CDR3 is CASSPGVSSNQPQHF. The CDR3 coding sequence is TGTGCCAGCAGCCCAGGGGTCAGTAGCAATCAGCCCCAGCATTTT. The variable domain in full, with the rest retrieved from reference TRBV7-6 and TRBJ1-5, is GAGVSQSPRYKVTKRGQDVALRCDPISGHVSLYWYRQALGQGPEFLTYFNYEAQQDKSGLPNDRFSAERPEGSISTLTIQRTEQRDSAMYRCASSPGVSSNQPQHFGDGTRLSIL.

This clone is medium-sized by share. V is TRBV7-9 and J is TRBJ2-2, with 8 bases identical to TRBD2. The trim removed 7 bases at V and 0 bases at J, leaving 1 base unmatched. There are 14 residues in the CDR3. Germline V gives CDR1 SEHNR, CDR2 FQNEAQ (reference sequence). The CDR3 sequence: CASTGLANTGELFF. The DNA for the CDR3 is TGTGCCAGCACGGGACTAGCGAACACCGGGGAGCTGTTTTTT.

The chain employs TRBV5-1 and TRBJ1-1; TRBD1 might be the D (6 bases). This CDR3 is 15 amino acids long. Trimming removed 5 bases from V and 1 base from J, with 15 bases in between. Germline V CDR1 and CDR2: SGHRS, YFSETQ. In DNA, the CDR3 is TGCGCCAGCAGTAACCCCGGGACAAGGAACACTGAAGCTTTCTTT. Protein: CASSNPGTRNTEAFF.

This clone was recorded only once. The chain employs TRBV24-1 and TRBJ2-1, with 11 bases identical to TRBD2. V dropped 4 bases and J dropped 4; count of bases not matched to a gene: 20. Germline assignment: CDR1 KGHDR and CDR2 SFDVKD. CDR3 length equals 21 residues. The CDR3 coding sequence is TGTGCCACCAGTGACCCCAAGCGACTAGCGGGGAGGAGGGGGGGATACAATGAGCAGTTCTTC. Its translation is CATSDPKRLAGRRGGYNEQFF.

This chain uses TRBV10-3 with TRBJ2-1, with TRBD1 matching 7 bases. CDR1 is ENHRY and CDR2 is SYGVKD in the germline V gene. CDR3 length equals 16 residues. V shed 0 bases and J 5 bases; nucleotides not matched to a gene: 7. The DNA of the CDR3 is TGTGCCATCAGTGAGTCTTCCTGGGACAGAGACAATGAGCAGTTCTTC. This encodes CAISESSWDRDNEQFF.

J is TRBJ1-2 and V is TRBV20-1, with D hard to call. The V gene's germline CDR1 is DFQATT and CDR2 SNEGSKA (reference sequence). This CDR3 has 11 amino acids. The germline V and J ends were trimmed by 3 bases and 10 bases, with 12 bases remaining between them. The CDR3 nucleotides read TGCAGTGCTAGCCTCCCGGAGTCCTACACCTTC. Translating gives CSASLPESYTF.

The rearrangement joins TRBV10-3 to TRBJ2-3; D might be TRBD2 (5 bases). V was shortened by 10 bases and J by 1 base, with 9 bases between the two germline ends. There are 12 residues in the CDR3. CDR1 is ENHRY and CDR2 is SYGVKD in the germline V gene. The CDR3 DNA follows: TGTGCCAACGGACTCGGCACAGATACGCAGTATTTT. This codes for CANGLGTDTQYF.

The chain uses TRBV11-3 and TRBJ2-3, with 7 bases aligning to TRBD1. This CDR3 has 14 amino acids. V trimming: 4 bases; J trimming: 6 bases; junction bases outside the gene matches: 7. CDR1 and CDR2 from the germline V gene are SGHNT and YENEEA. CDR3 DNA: TGTGCCAGCAGCTCCAACAGGGGTCCGGATACGCAGTATTTT. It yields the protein CASSSNRGPDTQYF.

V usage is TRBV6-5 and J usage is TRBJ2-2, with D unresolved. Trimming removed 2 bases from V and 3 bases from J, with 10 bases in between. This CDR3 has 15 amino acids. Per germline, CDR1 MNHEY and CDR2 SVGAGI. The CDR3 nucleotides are TGTGCCAGCAGTTACGAACAGCCGGACACCGGGGAGCTGTTTTTT. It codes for CASSYEQPDTGELFF.

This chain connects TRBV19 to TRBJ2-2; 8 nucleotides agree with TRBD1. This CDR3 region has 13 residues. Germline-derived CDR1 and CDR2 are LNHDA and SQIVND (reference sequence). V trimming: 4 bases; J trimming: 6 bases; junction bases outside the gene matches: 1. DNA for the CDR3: TGTGCCAGTAGTAGCAGGGGGCCCGGGGAGCTGTTTTTT. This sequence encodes CASSSRGPGELFF.

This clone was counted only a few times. CDR3 amino acids: CASITLPGLDTGELFF. In nucleotides, the CDR3 is TGCGCCAGCATCACACTTCCGGGATTGGACACCGGGGAGCTGTTTTTT. The chain links TRBV5-1 to TRBJ2-2; perhaps TRBD2 as D (5 bases). V dropped 6 bases and J dropped 3 bases, with 18 bases sitting between them. Germline V CDR1 and CDR2: SGHRS, YFSETQ. The CDR3 has 16 residues.

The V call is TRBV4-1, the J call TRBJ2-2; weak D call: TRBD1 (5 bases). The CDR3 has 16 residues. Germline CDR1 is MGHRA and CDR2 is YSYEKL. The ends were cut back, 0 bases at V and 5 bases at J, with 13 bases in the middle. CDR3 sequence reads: CASSQDLIAGTGELFF. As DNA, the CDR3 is TGCGCCAGCAGCCAAGATTTGATTGCAGGGACCGGGGAGCTGTTTTTT.

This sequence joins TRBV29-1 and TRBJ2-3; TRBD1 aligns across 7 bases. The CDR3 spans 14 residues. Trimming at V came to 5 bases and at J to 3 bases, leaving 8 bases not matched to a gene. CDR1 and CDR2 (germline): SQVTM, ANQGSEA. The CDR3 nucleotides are TGCAGCGTTACCCGACAGGGAGCGACAGATACGCAGTATTTT. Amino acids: CSVTRQGATDTQYF.

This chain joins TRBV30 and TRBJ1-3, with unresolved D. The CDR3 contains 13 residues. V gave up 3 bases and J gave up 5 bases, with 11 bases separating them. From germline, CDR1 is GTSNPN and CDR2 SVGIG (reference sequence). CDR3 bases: TGTGCCTGGAGCCCACATGGGCGAAACACCATATATTTT. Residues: CAWSPHGRNTIYF.

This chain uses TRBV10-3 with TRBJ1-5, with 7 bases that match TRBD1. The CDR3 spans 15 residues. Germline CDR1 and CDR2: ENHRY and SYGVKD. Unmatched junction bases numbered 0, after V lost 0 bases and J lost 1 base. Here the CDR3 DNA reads TGTGCCATCAGTGAGTCGACAGGGAGCAATCAGCCCCAGCATTTT. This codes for CAISESTGSNQPQHF.

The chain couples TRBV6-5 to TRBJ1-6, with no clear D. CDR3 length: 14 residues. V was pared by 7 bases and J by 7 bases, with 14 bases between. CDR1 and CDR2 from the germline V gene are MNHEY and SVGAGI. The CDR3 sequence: CASKRRAGNSPLHF. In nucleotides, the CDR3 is TGTGCCAGCAAGAGGAGGGCTGGGAATTCACCCCTCCACTTT.